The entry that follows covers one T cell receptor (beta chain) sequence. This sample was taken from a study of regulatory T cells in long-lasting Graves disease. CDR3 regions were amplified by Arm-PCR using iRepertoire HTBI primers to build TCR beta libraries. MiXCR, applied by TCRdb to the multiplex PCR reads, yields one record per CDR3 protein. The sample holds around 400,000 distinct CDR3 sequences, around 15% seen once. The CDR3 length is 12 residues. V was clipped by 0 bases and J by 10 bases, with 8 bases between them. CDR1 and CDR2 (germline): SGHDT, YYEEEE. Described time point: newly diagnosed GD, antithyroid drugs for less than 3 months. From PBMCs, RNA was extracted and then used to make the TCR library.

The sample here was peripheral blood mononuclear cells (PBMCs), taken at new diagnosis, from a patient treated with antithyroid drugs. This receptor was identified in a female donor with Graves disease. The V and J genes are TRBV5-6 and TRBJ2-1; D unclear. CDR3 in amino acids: CASSLGRHEQFF. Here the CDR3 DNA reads TGTGCCAGCAGCTTGGGCAGGCACGAGCAGTTCTTC.